Each of the 30 T cell receptor beta chains below was sequenced from the same sample in a study of regulatory T cells in long-lasting Graves disease. Library construction for TCR beta used iRepertoire HTBI primers and Arm-PCR of CDR3 regions. TCRdb analysed the multiplex PCR reads with MiXCR anew, one entry per CDR3 protein. The sample shows roughly 470,000 distinct CDR3 sequences, 20% to 25% of them seen only once. Time point denoted: persistent/refractory GD, antithyroid drugs over 5 years with positive TRAb. Generation of the TCR library employed RNA extracted from PBMCs. Sequenced material: peripheral blood mononuclear cells (PBMCs), taken when the disease was refractory, from a patient treated with antithyroid drugs. These receptors were collected from a female donor with Graves disease.

The chain carries TRBV7-2 and TRBJ2-4; tentative D call: TRBD1 (6 bases). The CDR3 consists of 15 residues. The V gene's germline CDR1 is SGHTA and CDR2 FQGNSA. V was cut by 5 bases and J by 6 bases, with 17 bases left in between. The CDR3 DNA is TGTGCCAGCAGCAGGGGGACCGACGGCGGAAACATTCAGTACTTC. Translating it yields CASSRGTDGGNIQYF.

This clonotype was seen ten or more times. The gene calls are TRBV6-1 and TRBJ1-1; weak D call: TRBD1 (6 bases). The germline CDR1 and CDR2 sequences are MNHNS and SASEGT. Trimming stripped 4 bases from V and 5 bases from J, with 11 bases between. This CDR3 spans 13 amino acids. The CDR3 protein is CASSAYRETEAFF. DNA for the CDR3: TGTGCCAGCAGTGCCTACAGGGAAACTGAAGCTTTCTTT.

This clonotype came up a few times. The chain recombines TRBV6-2 or TRBV6-3 with TRBJ2-2; TRBD2 agrees at 11 bases. V lost 5 bases, J lost 6 bases, and 8 bases stayed unmatched. This CDR3 spans 16 amino acids. Germline V lookup: CDR1 MNHEY, CDR2 SVGEGT. CDR3 nucleotide sequence: TGTGCCAGCAGTCCTCTAGCGGGAGGCGACTCCGGGGAGCTGTTTTTT. Its translation is CASSPLAGGDSGELFF.

The chain recombines TRBV5-1 with TRBJ2-7; D perhaps matches TRBD1 (6 bases). The CDR3 totals 17 residues. Germline CDR1 reads SGHRS; CDR2 reads YFSETQ. The V and J ends lost 0 bases and 1 base respectively, with 17 bases between them. CDR3 amino acids: CASSLESFQGLSYEQYF. CDR3 coding DNA: TGCGCCAGCAGCTTGGAGTCGTTTCAGGGGCTGTCCTACGAGCAGTACTTC.

The genes are TRBV27 and TRBJ2-1; weak D call: TRBD2 (5 bases). The V and J ends lost 6 bases and 4 bases respectively, with 19 bases between them. CDR1 and CDR2 (germline): MNHEY, SMNVEV (reference sequence). The CDR3 is 16 residues long. The CDR3: CASRPPIRSVYNEQFF. In DNA form, the CDR3 reads TGTGCCAGCAGGCCCCCTATACGTAGCGTATACAATGAGCAGTTCTTC.

This clonotype was seen many times. CDR3 sequence: CASSLVASVETQYF. CDR3 bases: TGTGCCAGCAGCTTAGTAGCTAGCGTAGAGACCCAGTACTTC. The chain is built from TRBV7-8 and TRBJ2-5; tentatively, D is TRBD2 (6 bases). This CDR3 spans 14 amino acids. Germline V gives CDR1 SGHVS, CDR2 FQNEAQ. V lost 1 base to trimming and J lost 4 bases, with 10 bases between them.

The chain employs TRBV28 and TRBJ2-1; TRBD2 matches 8 bases. The germline CDR1 and CDR2 sequences are MDHEN and SYDVKM. V shed 7 bases and J 8 bases; nucleotides not matched to a gene: 13. The CDR3 runs 15 residues. CDR3 sequence (DNA): TGTGCCAGCACTACCTTGGGACTAGTCGGCGATGAGCAGTTCTTC. Amino acid sequence: CASTTLGLVGDEQFF.

This clonotype was seen a few times. The chain carries TRBV4-1 and TRBJ1-1, with D perhaps TRBD1 (5 bases). This CDR3 comprises 16 residues. CDR1 is MGHRA and CDR2 is YSYEKL in the germline V gene. V dropped 0 bases and J dropped 0 bases, with 11 bases sitting between them. The CDR3 nucleotides read TGCGCCAGCAGCCAAGATCCCGGGGCCATGAACACTGAAGCTTTCTTT. This translates into CASSQDPGAMNTEAFF.

This clonotype occurred a few times. The J gene is TRBJ1-2, the V gene TRBV5-1; a weak D match, TRBD1 (5 bases). Germline V gene data show CDR1 as SGHRS and CDR2 as YFSETQ. Trimming left V 2 bases short and J 6 bases short, with 14 bases between. This CDR3 has 14 amino acids. The CDR3 nucleotides are TGCGCCAGCAGCTTTTTTGCTACAGGTGATGGCTACACCTTC. This translates into CASSFFATGDGYTF.

A remark on this clonotype: Compared with germline, one end of the junction differs, possibly owing to a read error. This sequence joins TRBV5-1 and TRBJ2-3; 8 bases fit TRBD2. CDR3 length: 14 amino acids. Germline assignment: CDR1 SGHRS and CDR2 YFSETQ. Here the CDR3 reads CASSLGTSKDTQYF. The CDR3, as DNA: TGCGCCAGCAGCTTGGGGACTAGCAAAGATACGCAGTATTTT.

The V and J genes are TRBV9 and TRBJ2-2; D not resolved. CDR3 length: 13 residues. V was clipped by 0 bases and J by 6 bases, with 6 bases between them. Germline CDR1 reads SGDLS; CDR2 reads YYNGEE. This CDR3 is CASSVVQSGELFF. Written as DNA, the CDR3 is TGTGCCAGCAGCGTAGTCCAGTCCGGGGAGCTGTTTTTT.

This clonotype has at least ten counts. V is TRBV10-3 and J is TRBJ2-5; D tentatively fits TRBD1 or TRBD2 (5 bases each). The CDR3 is 14 residues long. Germline values: CDR1 ENHRY, CDR2 SYGVKD. V dropped 5 bases and J dropped 0 bases, with 10 bases sitting between them. Here the CDR3 reads CAISPRGDQETQYF. In DNA, the CDR3 is TGTGCCATCAGTCCGAGAGGGGACCAAGAGACCCAGTACTTC.

The rearrangement uses TRBV29-1 and TRBJ2-7; D possibly matches TRBD1 or TRBD2 (5 bases each). This CDR3 region has 13 residues. V shed 3 bases and J shed 2 bases, with 11 bases lying between them. Germline CDR1 reads SQVTM; CDR2 reads ANQGSEA. The CDR3 bases are TGCAGCGTTGACGGGGCAGACACCTACGAGCAGTACTTC. As protein: CSVDGADTYEQYF.

The chain links TRBV6-1 to TRBJ1-4; TRBD1 might be the D (6 bases). The CDR3 extends over 15 amino acids. V was cut by 8 bases and J by 2 bases, with 15 bases left in between. Germline V gene data show CDR1 as MNHNS and CDR2 as SASEGT. The CDR3 DNA reads TGTGCCAGCTCCCCCGGGGGGCTTACTAATGAAAAACTGTTTTTT. Its translation: CASSPGGLTNEKLFF.

There are many counts of this clonotype. The chain carries TRBV28 and TRBJ1-1, with D perhaps TRBD1 (6 bases). There are 14 residues in the CDR3. CDR1 is MDHEN and CDR2 is SYDVKM in the germline V gene. Deletions cut 6 bases from V and 4 bases from J, with 15 bases between. The CDR3 loop reads CASRPYGGGTEAFF. CDR3 nucleotides: TGTGCCAGCAGACCTTATGGGGGCGGCACTGAAGCTTTCTTT.

The J gene is TRBJ2-3, the V gene TRBV28, with D unclear. The germline V gene has CDR1 MDHEN and CDR2 SYDVKM. Trimming took off 8 bases at V and 2 bases at J, with 11 bases between the two ends. CDR3 length: 13 residues. Here the CDR3 reads CASLEAHTDTQYF. The DNA for the CDR3 is TGTGCCAGCCTAGAGGCGCACACAGATACGCAGTATTTT.

In regard to this clonotype: A much larger clone lies a single base off, so this may be a read error. The conserved final phenylalanine or tryptophan is absent from the CDR3, which likely points to a read error. This chain links TRBV28 with TRBJ1-5, with D possibly TRBD1 on 5 matching bases. Trimming cost V 6 bases and J 1 base, with 13 bases left between them. The V gene's germline CDR1 is MDHEN and CDR2 SYDVKM. The CDR3 spans 15 residues. Written as DNA, the CDR3 is TGTGCCAGCAGACCTTGGGGCCTGAGCAATCAGCCCCAGCATCTT. As protein: CASRPWGLSNQPQHL.

This clonotype was detected ten times or more. The CDR3 coding sequence is TGTGCCAGCAGTTACTCGACATGGGGCGGGGAGCTGTTTTTT. This codes for CASSYSTWGGELFF. The chain is built from TRBV6-5 and TRBJ2-2, with D hard to call. Trimming shortened V by 0 bases and J by 7 bases, and 9 bases separated the two germline ends. Germline lookup yields CDR1 MNHEY and CDR2 SVGAGI. CDR3 size: 14 residues.

This clonotype has ten or more counts. The chain is built from TRBV7-2 and TRBJ2-5; possibly TRBD2 for D (6 bases). V was cut by 8 bases and J by 4 bases, with 20 bases left in between. CDR1 SGHTA and CDR2 FQGNSA come from the germline V gene. The length of the CDR3 is 15 residues. Here the CDR3 reads CASAQDGRGGETQYF. CDR3 DNA: TGTGCCAGCGCCCAAGACGGGAGAGGTGGAGAGACCCAGTACTTC.

The gene calls are TRBV19 and TRBJ2-2; D possibly corresponds to TRBD1 (6 bases). From germline, CDR1 is LNHDA and CDR2 SQIVND (reference sequence). The CDR3 runs to 14 residues. Trimming cost V 7 bases and J 5 bases, with 14 bases left between them. The CDR3 protein is CASIRERGTGELFF. CDR3 coding DNA: TGTGCCAGTATCAGGGAAAGGGGGACCGGGGAGCTGTTTTTT. The full variable domain, completed using reference TRBV19 and TRBJ2-2, is DGGITQSPKYLFRKEGQNVTLSCEQNLNHDAMYWYRQDPGQGLRLIYYSQIVNDFQKGDIAEGYSVSREKKESFPLTVTSAQKNPTAFYLCASIRERGTGELFFGEGSRLTVL.

This clonotype was recorded a few times. The V call is TRBV5-1, the J call TRBJ1-4; tentative D call: TRBD1 (5 bases). Germline-derived CDR1 and CDR2 are SGHRS and YFSETQ. V gave up 1 base and J gave up 8 bases, with 12 bases separating them. The CDR3 runs 14 residues. The CDR3 reads CASSLRGKGEKLFF. The CDR3 bases are TGCGCCAGCAGCTTGCGGGGGAAGGGGGAAAAACTGTTTTTT. The full variable domain, rest sourced from reference TRBV5-1 and TRBJ1-4, is KAGVTQTPRYLIKTRGQQVTLSCSPISGHRSVSWYQQTPGQGLQFLFEYFSETQRNKGNFPGRFSGRQFSNSRSEMNVSTLELGDSALYLCASSLRGKGEKLFFGSGTQLSVL.

The chain employs TRBV6-2 or TRBV6-3 and TRBJ1-2, with 7 nucleotides matching TRBD1. CDR1 is MNHEY, CDR2 SVGEGT, per germline. The CDR3 runs to 11 residues. V shed 8 bases and J 7 bases; nucleotides not matched to a gene: 4. The CDR3 protein is CASRQGCGYTF. The CDR3 DNA reads as TGTGCCAGCCGACAGGGCTGTGGCTACACCTTC.

Ten or more counts support this clonotype. The chain recombines TRBV24-1 with TRBJ1-5; D is unclear. Trimming removed 1 base from V and 6 bases from J, with 3 bases in between. Germline lookup yields CDR1 KGHDR and CDR2 SFDVKD. The CDR3 is 12 amino acids. CDR3: CATSDFGQPQHF. CDR3 nucleotide sequence: TGTGCCACCAGTGATTTTGGTCAGCCCCAGCATTTT.

This clonotype was counted a few times. V gene TRBV7-8 combines with J gene TRBJ2-7, with 7 bases lining up with TRBD2. The CDR3 contains 14 residues. Germline CDR1 and CDR2: SGHVS and FQNEAQ. The ends lost 5 bases at V and 4 bases at J; junction bases unmatched: 8. CDR3 amino acids: CASSPTGGIYEQYF. CDR3 nucleotide sequence: TGTGCCAGCAGCCCAACGGGGGGTATTTACGAGCAGTACTTC.

As to this clonotype: This may be a read error: a much more frequent sequence differs by one nucleotide. The chain uses TRBV28 and TRBJ2-7, with 9 bases fitting TRBD1. CDR1 and CDR2 from the germline V gene are MDHEN and SYDVKM. The CDR3 length is 15 residues. The CDR3 sequence: CACRETGGESYEQYF. The CDR3 nucleotides read TGTGCCTGCAGGGAAACAGGGGGCGAATCTTACGAGCAGTACTTC.

The rearrangement links TRBV4-1 to TRBJ2-7; D may match TRBD1 or TRBD2 (5 bases each). Germline V gene sequence: CDR1 MGHRA, CDR2 YSYEKL. The CDR3 consists of 15 residues. V lost 0 bases and J lost 0, with 9 bases in between. The CDR3 region has the DNA TGCGCCAGCAGCCAAGAGAGGGGAAGCTCCTACGAGCAGTACTTC. It encodes CASSQERGSSYEQYF.

There are many counts of this clonotype. The chain uses TRBV12-3 or TRBV12-4 and TRBJ1-2, with D tentatively TRBD1 (6 bases). The CDR3 loop spans 15 amino acids. V lost 1 base and J 2 bases, leaving 11 bases between the germline ends. The CDR3 protein is CASSLVPTGNYGYTF. CDR3 nucleotide sequence: TGTGCCAGCAGTTTAGTCCCGACAGGCAACTATGGCTACACCTTC.

J is TRBJ2-3 and V is TRBV6-9, with unresolved D. V shed 3 bases and J shed 0 bases, with 10 bases lying between them. This CDR3 is built from 15 residues. Germline values: CDR1 MNHGY, CDR2 SVAAGI. CDR3: CASSYLGMSTDTQYF. DNA for the CDR3: TGTGCCAGCAGTTACTTGGGGATGAGCACAGATACGCAGTATTTT.

This clonotype was recorded at least ten times. This chain uses TRBV20-1 with TRBJ1-2; 11 bases agree with TRBD1. The CDR3 is 14 residues long. Germline V gene lookup returns CDR1 DFQATT and CDR2 SNEGSKA (reference sequence). V lost 6 bases, J lost 7 bases, and 10 bases stayed unmatched. CDR3 DNA sequence: TGCAGTGCCCCATGGGGGGACAGGGGGTTTGGCTACACCTTC. Its protein product is CSAPWGDRGFGYTF.

This clonotype was recorded at least ten times. The chain has TRBV6-1 and TRBJ1-1; weak D call: TRBD1 (5 bases). V was clipped by 4 bases and J by 12 bases, with 24 bases between them. Germline V CDR1 and CDR2: MNHNS, SASEGT. The CDR3 contains 15 residues. In DNA, the CDR3 is TGTGCCAGCAGTGGCTATCCGACACGGGGGGTTGGTTCTTTCTTT. This translates into CASSGYPTRGVGSFF.